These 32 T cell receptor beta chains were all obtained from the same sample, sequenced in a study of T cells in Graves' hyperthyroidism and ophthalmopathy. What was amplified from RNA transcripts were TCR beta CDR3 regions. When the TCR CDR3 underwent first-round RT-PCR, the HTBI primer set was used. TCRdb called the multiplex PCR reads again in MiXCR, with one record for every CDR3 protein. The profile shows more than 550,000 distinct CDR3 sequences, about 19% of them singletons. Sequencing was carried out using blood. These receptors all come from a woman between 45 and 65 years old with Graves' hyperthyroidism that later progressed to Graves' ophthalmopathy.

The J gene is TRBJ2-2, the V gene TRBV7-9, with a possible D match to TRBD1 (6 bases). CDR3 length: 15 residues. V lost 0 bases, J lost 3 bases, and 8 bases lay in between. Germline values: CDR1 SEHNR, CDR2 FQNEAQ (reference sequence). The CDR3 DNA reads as TGTGCCAGCAGCTTAGCACCAGGGGACACCGGGGAGCTGTTTTTT. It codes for CASSLAPGDTGELFF.

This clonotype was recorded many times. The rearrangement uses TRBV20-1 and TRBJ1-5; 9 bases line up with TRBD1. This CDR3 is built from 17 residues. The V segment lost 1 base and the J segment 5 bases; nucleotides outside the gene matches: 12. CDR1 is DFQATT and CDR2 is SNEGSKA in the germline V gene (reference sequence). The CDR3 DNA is TGCAGTGCTAGAGGGACAGGGGAGGGGGTTCTTCATCAGCCCCAGCATTTT. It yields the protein CSARGTGEGVLHQPQHF.

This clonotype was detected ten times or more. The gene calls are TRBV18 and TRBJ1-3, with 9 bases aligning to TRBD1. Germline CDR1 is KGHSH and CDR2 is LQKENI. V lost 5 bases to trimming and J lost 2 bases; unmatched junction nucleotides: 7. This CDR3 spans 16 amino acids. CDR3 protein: CASSSTRQGAGNTIYF. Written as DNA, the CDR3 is TGTGCCAGCTCATCAACTAGACAGGGGGCTGGAAACACCATATATTTT.

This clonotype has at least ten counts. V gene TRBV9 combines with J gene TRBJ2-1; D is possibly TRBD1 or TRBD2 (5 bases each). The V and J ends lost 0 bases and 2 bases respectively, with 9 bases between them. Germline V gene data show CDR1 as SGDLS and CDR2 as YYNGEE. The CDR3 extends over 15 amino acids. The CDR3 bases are TGTGCCAGCAGCGTAGGGGGGAGCACCTACAATGAGCAGTTCTTC. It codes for CASSVGGSTYNEQFF. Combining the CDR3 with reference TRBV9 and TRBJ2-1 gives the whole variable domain DSGVTQTPKHLITATGQRVTLRCSPRSGDLSVYWYQQSLDQGLQFLIQYYNGEERAKGNILERFSAQQFPDLHSELNLSSLELGDSALYFCASSVGGSTYNEQFFGPGTRLTVL.

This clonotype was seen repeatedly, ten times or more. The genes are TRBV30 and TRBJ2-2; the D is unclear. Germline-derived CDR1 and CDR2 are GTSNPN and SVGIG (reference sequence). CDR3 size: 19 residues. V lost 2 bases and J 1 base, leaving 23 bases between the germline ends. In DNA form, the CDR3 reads TGTGCCTGGAGTCCCTCTGGCATACTAAGCCTCGGGAACACCGGGGAGCTGTTTTTT. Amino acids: CAWSPSGILSLGNTGELFF.

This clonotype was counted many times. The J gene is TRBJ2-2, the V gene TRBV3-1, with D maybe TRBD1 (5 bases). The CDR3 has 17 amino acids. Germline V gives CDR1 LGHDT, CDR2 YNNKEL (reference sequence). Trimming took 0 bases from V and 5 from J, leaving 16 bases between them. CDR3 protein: CASSQDAAAGRTGELFF. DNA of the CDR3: TGTGCCAGCAGCCAAGATGCGGCGGCAGGGCGGACCGGGGAGCTGTTTTTT.

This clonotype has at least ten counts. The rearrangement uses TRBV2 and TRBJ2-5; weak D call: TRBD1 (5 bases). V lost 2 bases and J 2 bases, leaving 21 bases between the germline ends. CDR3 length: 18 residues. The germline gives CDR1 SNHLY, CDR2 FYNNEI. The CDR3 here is CASSEPRLTVKLQETQYF. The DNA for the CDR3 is TGTGCCAGCAGTGAACCCCGGCTGACAGTCAAACTACAAGAGACCCAGTACTTC.

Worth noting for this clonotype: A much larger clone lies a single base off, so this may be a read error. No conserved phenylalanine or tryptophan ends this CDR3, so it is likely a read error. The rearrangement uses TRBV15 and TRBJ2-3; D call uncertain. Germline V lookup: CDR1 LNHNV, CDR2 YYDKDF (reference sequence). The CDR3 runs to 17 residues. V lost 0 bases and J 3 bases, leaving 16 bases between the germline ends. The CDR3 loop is CATSRDPSRVGTDTQYS. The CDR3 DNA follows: TGTGCCACCAGCAGAGATCCTTCACGGGTAGGGACAGATACGCAGTATTCT.

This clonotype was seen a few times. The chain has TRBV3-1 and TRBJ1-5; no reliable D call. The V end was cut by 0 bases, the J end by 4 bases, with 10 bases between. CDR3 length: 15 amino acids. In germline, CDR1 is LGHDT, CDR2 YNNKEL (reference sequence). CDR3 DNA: TGTGCCAGCAGCCAAGATCGTAACAGAAATCAGCCCCAGCATTTT. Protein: CASSQDRNRNQPQHF.

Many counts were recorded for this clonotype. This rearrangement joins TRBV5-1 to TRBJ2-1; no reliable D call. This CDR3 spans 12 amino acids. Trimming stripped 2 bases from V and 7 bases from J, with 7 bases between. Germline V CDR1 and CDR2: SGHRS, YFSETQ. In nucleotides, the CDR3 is TGCGCCAGCAGCTTTGTCGGAAATGAGCAGTTCTTC. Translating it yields CASSFVGNEQFF. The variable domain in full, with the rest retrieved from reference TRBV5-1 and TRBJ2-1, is KAGVTQTPRYLIKTRGQQVTLSCSPISGHRSVSWYQQTPGQGLQFLFEYFSETQRNKGNFPGRFSGRQFSNSRSEMNVSTLELGDSALYLCASSFVGNEQFFGPGTRLTVL.

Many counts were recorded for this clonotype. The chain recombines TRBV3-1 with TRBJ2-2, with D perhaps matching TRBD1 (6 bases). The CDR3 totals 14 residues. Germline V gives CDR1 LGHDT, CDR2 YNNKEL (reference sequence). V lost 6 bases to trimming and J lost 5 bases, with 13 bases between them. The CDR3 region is CASRRQDRTGELFF. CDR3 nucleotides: TGTGCCAGCAGACGACAGGATCGGACCGGGGAGCTGTTTTTT.

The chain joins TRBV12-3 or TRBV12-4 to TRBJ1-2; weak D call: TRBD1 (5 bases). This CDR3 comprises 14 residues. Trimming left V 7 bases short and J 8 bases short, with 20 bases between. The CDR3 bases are TGTGCCAGCACCTCACCGGGGCAGCGAAAGGGCTACACCTTC. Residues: CASTSPGQRKGYTF.

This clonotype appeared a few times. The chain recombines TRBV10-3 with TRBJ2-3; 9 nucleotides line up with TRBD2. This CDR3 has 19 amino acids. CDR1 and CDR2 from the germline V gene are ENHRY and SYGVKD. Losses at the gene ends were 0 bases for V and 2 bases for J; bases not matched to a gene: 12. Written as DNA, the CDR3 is TGTGCCATCAGTGAGTCGAAGGCTCTACTAGCGGGTGACACAGATACGCAGTATTTT. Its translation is CAISESKALLAGDTDTQYF.

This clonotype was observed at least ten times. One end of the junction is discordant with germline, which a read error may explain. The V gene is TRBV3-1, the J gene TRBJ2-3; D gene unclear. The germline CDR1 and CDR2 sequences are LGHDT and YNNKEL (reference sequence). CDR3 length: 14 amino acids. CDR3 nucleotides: TGTGCCAACAGCCAAGTGGACCACACAGATACGCAGTATTTT. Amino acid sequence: CANSQVDHTDTQYF.

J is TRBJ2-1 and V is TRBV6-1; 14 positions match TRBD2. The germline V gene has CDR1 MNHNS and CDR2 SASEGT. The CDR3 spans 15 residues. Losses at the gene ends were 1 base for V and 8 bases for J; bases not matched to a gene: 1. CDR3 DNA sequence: TGTGCCAGCAGTGAAGGGACTAGCGGGGGGTATGAGCAGTTCTTC. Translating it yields CASSEGTSGGYEQFF.

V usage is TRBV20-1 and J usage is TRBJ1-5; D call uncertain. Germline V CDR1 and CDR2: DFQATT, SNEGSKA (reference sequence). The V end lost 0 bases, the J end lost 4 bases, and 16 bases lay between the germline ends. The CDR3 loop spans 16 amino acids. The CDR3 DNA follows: TGCAGTGCTAGAGATAAGGTCGAACCCCGAAATCAGCCCCAGCATTTT. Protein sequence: CSARDKVEPRNQPQHF.

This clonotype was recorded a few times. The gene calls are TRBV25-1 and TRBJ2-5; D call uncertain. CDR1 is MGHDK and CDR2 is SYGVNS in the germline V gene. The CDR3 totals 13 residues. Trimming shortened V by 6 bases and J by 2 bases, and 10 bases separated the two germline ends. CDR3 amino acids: CASREDGQETQYF. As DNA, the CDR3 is TGTGCCAGCAGAGAGGACGGACAAGAGACCCAGTACTTC.

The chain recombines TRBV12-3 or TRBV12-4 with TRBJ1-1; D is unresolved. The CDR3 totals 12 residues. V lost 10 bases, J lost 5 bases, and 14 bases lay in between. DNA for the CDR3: TGTGCCACCACAGCCCGGAGGACTGAAGCTTTCTTT. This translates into CATTARRTEAFF.

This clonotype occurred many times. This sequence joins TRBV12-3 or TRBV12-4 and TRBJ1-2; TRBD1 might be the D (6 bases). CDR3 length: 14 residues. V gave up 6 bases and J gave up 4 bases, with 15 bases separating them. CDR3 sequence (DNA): TGTGCCAGCAGCCCCCGGACAGCCACCTATGGCTACACCTTC. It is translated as CASSPRTATYGYTF.

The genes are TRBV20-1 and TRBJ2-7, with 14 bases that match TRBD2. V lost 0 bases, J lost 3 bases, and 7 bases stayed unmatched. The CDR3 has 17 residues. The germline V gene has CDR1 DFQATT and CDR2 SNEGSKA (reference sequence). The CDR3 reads CSARDLGGTSGGYEQYF. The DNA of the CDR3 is TGCAGTGCTAGAGATCTAGGTGGGACTAGCGGGGGCTACGAGCAGTACTTC.

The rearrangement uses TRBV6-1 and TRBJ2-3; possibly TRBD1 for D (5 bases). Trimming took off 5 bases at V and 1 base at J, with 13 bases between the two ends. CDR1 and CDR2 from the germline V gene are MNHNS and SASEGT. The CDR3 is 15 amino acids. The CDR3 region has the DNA TGTGCCAGCAGTTATAGGGTAGGGGGCACAGATACGCAGTATTTT. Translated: CASSYRVGGTDTQYF.

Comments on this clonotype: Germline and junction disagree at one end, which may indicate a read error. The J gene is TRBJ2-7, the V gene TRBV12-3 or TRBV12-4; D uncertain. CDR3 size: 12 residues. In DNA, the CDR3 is TGTGCCAGCAGTTTGTCGGGCTACGAGCGGTACTTC. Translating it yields CASSLSGYERYF.

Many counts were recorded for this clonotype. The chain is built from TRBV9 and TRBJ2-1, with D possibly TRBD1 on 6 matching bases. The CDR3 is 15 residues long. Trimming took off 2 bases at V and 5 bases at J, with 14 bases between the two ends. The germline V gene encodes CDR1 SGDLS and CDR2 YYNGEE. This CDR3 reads CASSVDRTINNEQFF. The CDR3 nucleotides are TGTGCCAGCAGCGTCGACAGGACGATTAACAATGAGCAGTTCTTC.

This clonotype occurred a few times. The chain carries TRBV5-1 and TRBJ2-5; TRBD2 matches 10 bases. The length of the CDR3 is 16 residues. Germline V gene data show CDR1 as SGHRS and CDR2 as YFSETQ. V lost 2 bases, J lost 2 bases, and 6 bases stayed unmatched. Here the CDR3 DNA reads TGCGCCAGCAGCTTCGGTCTAGCGGGGGCTCAAGAGACCCAGTACTTC. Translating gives CASSFGLAGAQETQYF.

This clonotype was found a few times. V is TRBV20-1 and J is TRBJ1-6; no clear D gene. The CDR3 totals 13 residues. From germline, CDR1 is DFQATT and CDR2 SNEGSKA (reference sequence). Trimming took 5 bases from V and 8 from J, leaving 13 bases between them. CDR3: CSAVRPGDSPLHF. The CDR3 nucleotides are TGCAGTGCTGTTCGGCCGGGTGATTCACCCCTCCACTTT.

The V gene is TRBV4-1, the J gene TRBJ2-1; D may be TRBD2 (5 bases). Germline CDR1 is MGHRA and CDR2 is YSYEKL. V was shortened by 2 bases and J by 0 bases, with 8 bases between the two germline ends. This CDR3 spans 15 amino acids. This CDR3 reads CASSQRGASYNEQFF. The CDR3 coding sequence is TGCGCCAGCAGCCAACGGGGTGCCTCCTACAATGAGCAGTTCTTC.

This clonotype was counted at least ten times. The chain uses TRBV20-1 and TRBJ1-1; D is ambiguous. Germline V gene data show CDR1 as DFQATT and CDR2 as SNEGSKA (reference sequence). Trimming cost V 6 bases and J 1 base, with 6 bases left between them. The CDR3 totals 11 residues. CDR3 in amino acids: CSASENTEAFF. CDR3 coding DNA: TGCAGTGCATCAGAGAACACTGAAGCTTTCTTT.

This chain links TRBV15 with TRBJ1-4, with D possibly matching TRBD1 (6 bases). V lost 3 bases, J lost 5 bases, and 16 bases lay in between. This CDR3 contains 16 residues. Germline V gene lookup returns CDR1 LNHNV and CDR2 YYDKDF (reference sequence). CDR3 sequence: CATSRPRAGANEKLFF. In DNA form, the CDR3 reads TGTGCCACCAGCAGGCCCCGAGCGGGGGCAAATGAAAAACTGTTTTTT.

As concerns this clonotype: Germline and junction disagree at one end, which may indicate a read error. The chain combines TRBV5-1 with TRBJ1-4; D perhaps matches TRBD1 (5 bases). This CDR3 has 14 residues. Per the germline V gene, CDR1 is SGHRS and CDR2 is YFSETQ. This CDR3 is CVSSVGAGNEKLFF. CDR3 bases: TGCGTCAGCAGCGTCGGGGCGGGAAATGAAAAACTGTTTTTT.

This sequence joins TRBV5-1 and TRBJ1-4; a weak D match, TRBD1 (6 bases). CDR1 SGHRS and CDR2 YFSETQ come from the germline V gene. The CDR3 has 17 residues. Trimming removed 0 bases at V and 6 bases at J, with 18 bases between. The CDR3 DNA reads TGCGCCAGCAGCTTGGCCCACTTAGGGGGTCGGGATGAAAAACTGTTTTTT. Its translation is CASSLAHLGGRDEKLFF.

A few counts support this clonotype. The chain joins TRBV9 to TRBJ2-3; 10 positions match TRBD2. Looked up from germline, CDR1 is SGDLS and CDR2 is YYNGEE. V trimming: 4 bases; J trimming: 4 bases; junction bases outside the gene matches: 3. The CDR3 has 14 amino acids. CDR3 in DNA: TGTGCCAGCAGCAAAGCGGGGGGGTCAGATACGCAGTATTTT. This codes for CASSKAGGSDTQYF.

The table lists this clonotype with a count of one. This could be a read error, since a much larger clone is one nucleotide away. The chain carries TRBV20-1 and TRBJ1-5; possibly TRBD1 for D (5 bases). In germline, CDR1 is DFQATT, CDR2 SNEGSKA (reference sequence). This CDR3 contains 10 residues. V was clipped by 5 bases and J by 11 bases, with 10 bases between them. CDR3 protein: CSAGGEAQHF. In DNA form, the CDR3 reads TGCAGTGCTGGGGGAGAGGCCCAGCATTTT.